Shown below are 2 T cell receptor beta chains from a single sample sequenced in a study of blood T cells in healthy people across ages. Next came a second PCR, run for 7 to 11 cycles, which used a sample-barcoded 5' primer along with a J-beta primer mix. TCRdb redid the calling of the 5' RACE reads with MiXCR, one entry per CDR3 protein. The sample lists some 1.6 million distinct CDR3 sequences; about 31% were seen once. What was sequenced was blood. The receptors derive from a woman aged 25 to 39 in good health.

The genes are TRBV20-1 and TRBJ2-2, with D perhaps TRBD2 (7 bases). The CDR3 consists of 17 residues. The germline gives CDR1 DFQATT, CDR2 SNEGSKA (reference sequence). The germline V and J ends were trimmed by 5 bases and 4 bases, with 23 bases remaining between them. CDR3 sequence: CSALPGLGGGGTGELFF. In DNA form, the CDR3 reads TGCAGTGCTCTCCCGGGACTCGGCGGGGGCGGCACCGGGGAGCTGTTTTTT.

The table lists this clonotype with a few counts. The chain joins TRBV7-2 to TRBJ2-1, with D perhaps TRBD2 (6 bases). Trimming removed 5 bases from V and 6 bases from J, with 14 bases in between. This CDR3 is 14 amino acids long. CDR1 is SGHTA, CDR2 FQGNSA, per germline. CDR3: CASSPPGLTNEQFF. The DNA of the CDR3 is TGTGCCAGCAGCCCTCCCGGACTAACCAATGAGCAGTTCTTC. Variable domain in full (rest from reference TRBV7-2 and TRBJ2-1): GAGVSQSPSNKVTEKGKDVELRCDPISGHTALYWYRQSLGQGLEFLIYFQGNSAPDKSGLPSDRFSAERTGGSVSTLTIQRTQQEDSAVYLCASSPPGLTNEQFFGPGTRLTVL.